This record covers a single T cell receptor (beta chain). Its antigen remains unidentified. In germline, CDR1 is LNHNV, CDR2 YYDKDF (reference sequence). The CDR3 runs 13 residues. This sample is part of a study of T cells expressing NK-cell markers. Study in general: Underlying the TCR beta repertoires were sorted CD3+CD56+NKG2C+, CD3+CD56+NKG2C- and CD3+CD56-NKG2C+ T cells.

TCRdb reprocessed the 5' RACE reads and stores each CDR3 protein as one record, lacking DNA. The table gives about 390,000 distinct CDR3 sequences; the top ten clones make up roughly 10% of it. Study results and caveats: Among a handful of donors, these clonotypes also ranked first in the CD3+CD56-NKG2C+ fraction.

The specimen was blood T cells: a sorted CD56 or NKG2C T cell subset, CD4+ or CD8+ T cells, or bulk PBMC T cells (not recorded which). V and J are TRBV15 and TRBJ1-1. The source is a woman aged 45 to 65 in good health. CDR3: CATSWTEGSQAFF.